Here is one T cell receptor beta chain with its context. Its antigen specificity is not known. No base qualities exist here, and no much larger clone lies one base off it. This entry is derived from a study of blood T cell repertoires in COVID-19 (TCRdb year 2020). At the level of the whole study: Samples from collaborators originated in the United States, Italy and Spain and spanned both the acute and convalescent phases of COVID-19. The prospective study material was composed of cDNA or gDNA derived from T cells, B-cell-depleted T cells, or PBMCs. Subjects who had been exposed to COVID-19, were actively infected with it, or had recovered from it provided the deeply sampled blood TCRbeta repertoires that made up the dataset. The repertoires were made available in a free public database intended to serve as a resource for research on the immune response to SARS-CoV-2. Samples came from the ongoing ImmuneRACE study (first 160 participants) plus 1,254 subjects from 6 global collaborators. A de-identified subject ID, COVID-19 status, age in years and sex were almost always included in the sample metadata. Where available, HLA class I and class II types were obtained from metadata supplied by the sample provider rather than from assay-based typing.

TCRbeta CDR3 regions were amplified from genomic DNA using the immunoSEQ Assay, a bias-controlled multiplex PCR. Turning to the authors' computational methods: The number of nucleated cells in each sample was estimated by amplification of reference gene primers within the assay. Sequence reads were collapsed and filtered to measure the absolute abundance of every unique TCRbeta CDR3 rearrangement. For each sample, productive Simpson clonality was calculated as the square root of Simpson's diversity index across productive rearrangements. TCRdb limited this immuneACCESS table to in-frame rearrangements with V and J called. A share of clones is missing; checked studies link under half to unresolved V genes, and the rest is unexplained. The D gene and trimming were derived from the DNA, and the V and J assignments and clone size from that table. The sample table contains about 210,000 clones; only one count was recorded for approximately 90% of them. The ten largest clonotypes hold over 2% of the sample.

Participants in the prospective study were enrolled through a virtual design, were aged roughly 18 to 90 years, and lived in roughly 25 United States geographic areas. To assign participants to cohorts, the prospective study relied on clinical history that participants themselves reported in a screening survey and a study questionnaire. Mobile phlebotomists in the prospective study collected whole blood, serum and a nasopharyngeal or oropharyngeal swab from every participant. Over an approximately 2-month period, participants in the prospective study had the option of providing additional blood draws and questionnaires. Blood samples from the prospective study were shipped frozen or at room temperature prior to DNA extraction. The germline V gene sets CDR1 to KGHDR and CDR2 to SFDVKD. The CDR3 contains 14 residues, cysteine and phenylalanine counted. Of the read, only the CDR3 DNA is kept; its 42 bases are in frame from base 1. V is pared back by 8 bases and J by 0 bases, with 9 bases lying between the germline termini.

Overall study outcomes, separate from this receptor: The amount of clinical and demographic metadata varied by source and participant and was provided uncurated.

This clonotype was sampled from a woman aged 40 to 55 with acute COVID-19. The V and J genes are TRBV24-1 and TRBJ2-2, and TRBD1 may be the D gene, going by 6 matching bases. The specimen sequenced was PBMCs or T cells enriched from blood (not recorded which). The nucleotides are TGTGCCACCAAGTCAGGGGCGAACACCGGGGAGCTGTTTTTT. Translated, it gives CATKSGANTGELFF.